This TCR beta chain was profiled in a study of response to subunit inactivated influenza vaccine. Study results and caveats: Few new T cells, the authors suggested, are recruited by each seasonal influenza vaccination.

Per the germline V gene, CDR1 is SGHRS and CDR2 is YFSETQ. The CDR3 contains 15 residues. V shed 4 bases and J 1 base; nucleotides not matched to a gene: 7. As to this clonotype: Antigen: not known.

TCRdb independently ran MiXCR on the RT-PCR reads; one entry per CDR3 protein. There are roughly 700,000 distinct CDR3 sequences in the sample; around 14% occur only once, and roughly 6.4% lies in the top ten. This sequence joins TRBV5-1 and TRBJ2-5, with 7 bases matching TRBD1. This TCR derives from a man in his fifties or sixties who received an inactivated influenza vaccine. Sequences were derived from PBMCs from blood, sampled 14 to 15 days before vaccination. This CDR3 is CASSPLGTAQETQYF. CDR3 coding DNA: TGCGCCAGCAGCCCCCTGGGGACAGCCCAAGAGACCCAGTACTTC.